This paragraph covers one T cell receptor beta chain sequence. The data were obtained in a study of molecular identifiers for immune sequencing clone quantification. Looking at the study overall: Five aliquots were made in replicates from the RNA of about 20,000 or 100,000 naive CD8 cells, and four were sequenced.

The sorting of naive CD8 T cells used the CD8+CD4-CCR7+CD45RA+ phenotype. TCRdb independently ran MiXCR on the PCR reads; one entry per CDR3 protein. The repertoire consists of over 300,000 distinct CDR3 sequences, with 24% occurring once and the leading ten covering about 0.73%. Material: naive CD8+ T cells from blood, with Jurkat cell RNA spiked in. Stated subset: FACS-sorted CD8+CD4-CCR7+CD45RA+ naive T cells. This clonotype originated in a human donor in good health. Some libraries in this study had Jurkat cell RNA spiked in.

The CDR3 here is CASSYGETWNTEAFF. CDR3 bases: TGTGCCAGCAGTTACGGGGAGACCTGGAACACTGAAGCTTTCTTT. V usage is TRBV6-5 and J usage is TRBJ1-1; D remains unclear. The V end lost 2 bases, the J end lost 1 base, and 11 bases lay between the germline ends. Germline values: CDR1 MNHEY, CDR2 SVGAGI. This CDR3 contains 15 residues.